Listed below are T cell receptor beta chains from one sample, sequenced in a study of T-cell reconstitution after alpha-beta-depleted transplantation in children. TCRdb redid the calling of the PCR reads with MiXCR, one entry per CDR3 protein. The data contain 250,000 or so distinct CDR3 sequences, less than 9% of them singletons. This specimen consisted of PBMCs, mostly from graft donor cells, obtained 180 days after TCRalphabeta/CD19-depleted stem cell transplant. Receptors originate from a male patient under 18 who had a stem cell transplant for acute lymphoblastic leukemia, so the T cells may come from the graft donor. CDR3s include the opening cysteine and the closing phenylalanine or tryptophan. The D gene is left open where the match is weak. Only part of the rows carry a size: once, few, many, or a class if the clone is expanded.

V: TRBV19; J: TRBJ2-7; D: TRBD1; size: many; DNA: TGTGCCAGTAGTATGGGACAGCGGTACGAGCAGTACTTC; CDR3: CASSMGQRYEQYF
V: TRBV3-1; J: TRBJ1-3; D: NA; size: many; DNA: TGTGCCAGCAGCCGGAAACCCCCAGGGGACCCTTGGAACACCATATATTTT; CDR3: CASSRKPPGDPWNTIYF
V: TRBV7-9; J: TRBJ2-5; D: TRBD1; size: NA; DNA: TGTGCCAGCAGCGGGGACAGCGACCAAGAGACCCAGTACTTC; CDR3: CASSGDSDQETQYF
V: TRBV28; J: TRBJ2-7; D: NA; size: NA; DNA: TGTGCCAGCAGTTTAGATTACCGGGACCCTAAAGACGAGCAGTACTTC; CDR3: CASSLDYRDPKDEQYF
V: TRBV5-6; J: TRBJ1-2; D: NA; size: many; DNA: TGTGCCAGCAGCTTGGGACCGCGAGCTAACTATGGCTACACCTTC; CDR3: CASSLGPRANYGYTF
V: TRBV25-1; J: TRBJ2-3; D: TRBD1; size: many; DNA: TGTGCCGAGGGGGCAGACAGAAGACCTACAGATACGCAGTATTTT; CDR3: CAEGADRRPTDTQYF
V: TRBV2; J: TRBJ1-5; D: TRBD1; size: NA; DNA: TGTGCCAGCAGGACCGGACAGGCGAGCAATCAGCCCCAGCATTTT; CDR3: CASRTGQASNQPQHF
V: TRBV27; J: TRBJ2-6; D: NA; size: many; DNA: TGTGCCAGCAAAAGGGTCAGGGCTGGGGCCAACGTCCTGACTTTC; CDR3: CASKRVRAGANVLTF
V: TRBV28; J: TRBJ2-5; D: NA; size: many; DNA: TGTGCCAGCCCGGGACTTTTGGAGACCCAGTACTTC; CDR3: CASPGLLETQYF
V: TRBV28; J: TRBJ2-5; D: TRBD2; size: many; DNA: TGTGCCAGCAGTGATAGTGCCACCGGACTAGCGTGGGAAGAGACCCAGTACTTC; CDR3: CASSDSATGLAWEETQYF
V: TRBV7-9; J: TRBJ1-2; D: NA; size: many; DNA: TGTGCCAGCAGCTCAGCCGGACACCACTATGGCTACACCTTC; CDR3: CASSSAGHHYGYTF
V: TRBV24-1; J: TRBJ2-3; D: TRBD1; size: many; DNA: TGTGCCACCAGTGCGACAGGGGAGAGGACAGATACGCAGTATTTT; CDR3: CATSATGERTDTQYF
V: TRBV29-1; J: TRBJ1-2; D: NA; size: many; DNA: TGCAGCGTTGAAGATCCTGAAGACTGGGACTATGGCTACACCTTC; CDR3: CSVEDPEDWDYGYTF
V: TRBV5-1; J: TRBJ2-7; D: TRBD1; size: NA; DNA: TGCGCCAGCAGCAATTGGACAGGGCATTACGAGCAGTACTTC; CDR3: CASSNWTGHYEQYF
V: TRBV7-9; J: TRBJ2-2; D: TRBD1; size: many; DNA: TGTGCCAGCAGGCTTATCGGGACAGAGTTTCCCGGGGAGCTGTTTTTT; CDR3: CASRLIGTEFPGELFF